One and the same sample provided the 28 T cell receptor beta chains below, sequenced in a study of blood T cells in healthy people across ages. A sample-barcoded 5' primer and a J-beta primer mix were used in a second PCR of roughly 6 to 12 cycles. MiXCR was run by TCRdb on the 5' RACE reads, yielding one entry per CDR3 protein. The sample lists over a million distinct CDR3 sequences, approximately 42% occurring once. Material: blood. These receptors were taken from a woman aged 18 to 35 in good health.

V is TRBV20-1 and J is TRBJ1-2; 10 nucleotides align to TRBD1. Trimming took 1 base from V and 2 from J; bases not matched to a gene: 1. CDR1 and CDR2 from the germline V gene are DFQATT and SNEGSKA (reference sequence). The CDR3 consists of 14 residues. The CDR3 here is CSARVTGGNYGYTF. The CDR3 DNA reads as TGCAGTGCTAGAGTGACAGGGGGCAACTATGGCTACACCTTC.

This chain uses TRBV20-1 with TRBJ2-1; D not certain. Germline assignment: CDR1 DFQATT and CDR2 SNEGSKA (reference sequence). CDR3 size: 14 residues. V was cut by 7 bases and J by 0 bases, with 13 bases left in between. This CDR3 is CSGKRPVSYNEQFF. For the CDR3, the DNA is TGCAGTGGGAAACGACCGGTCTCCTACAATGAGCAGTTCTTC.

The chain has TRBV5-5 and TRBJ2-1, with 9 bases that match TRBD2. This CDR3 region has 13 residues. J gave up 10 bases and V 1 base, and 3 bases lay outside the gene matches. Germline-derived CDR1 and CDR2 are SGHKS and YYEKEE (reference sequence). CDR3 loop: CASSLISGGEQFF. The CDR3 nucleotides read TGTGCCAGCAGCTTGATAAGCGGGGGGGAGCAGTTCTTC.

This clonotype was seen only once. The chain has TRBV20-1 and TRBJ1-1; D not resolved. Deletions cut 5 bases from V and 0 bases from J, with 13 bases between. Germline V gene data show CDR1 as DFQATT and CDR2 as SNEGSKA (reference sequence). The length of the CDR3 is 14 residues. CDR3 DNA: TGCAGTGCTGCCCGGGGAGTTATGAACACTGAAGCTTTCTTT. Translated, it gives CSAARGVMNTEAFF.

This clonotype was counted between two and nine times. The rearrangement links TRBV18 to TRBJ2-3; the D call may be TRBD1 or TRBD2 (6 bases each). Germline assignment: CDR1 KGHSH and CDR2 LQKENI. The CDR3 is 16 amino acids. V was trimmed by 3 bases and J by 0 bases, leaving 13 bases between them. CDR3 nucleotide sequence: TGTGCCAGCTCACCCCTAGGAGGGGGTAGCACAGATACGCAGTATTTT. Protein sequence: CASSPLGGGSTDTQYF.

The sample holds a few counts of this clonotype. The chain couples TRBV10-3 to TRBJ2-7; no firm D call. Trimming pared 11 bases from V and 2 bases from J, leaving 13 bases between. From germline, CDR1 is ENHRY and CDR2 SYGVKD. The CDR3 length is 12 residues. The CDR3 spells CAATADPYEQYF. The CDR3 DNA follows: TGTGCCGCAACAGCAGATCCCTACGAGCAGTACTTC.

The gene calls are TRBV20-1 and TRBJ2-5, with TRBD2 matching 10 bases. From germline, CDR1 is DFQATT and CDR2 SNEGSKA (reference sequence). Trimming cost V 5 bases and J 11 bases; bases outside gene matches: 17. The CDR3 contains 15 residues. CDR3 in DNA: TGCAGTGCTTCCCCCGGGACTAGCGTTTACAATGAGCAGTACTTC. As protein: CSASPGTSVYNEQYF.

There are a few counts of this clonotype. CDR3 in amino acids: CSLDRGRPGTDTQYF. The CDR3 DNA sequence: TGCAGCCTTGATAGGGGGCGCCCCGGCACAGATACGCAGTATTTT. This sequence joins TRBV20-1 and TRBJ2-3, with TRBD1 matching over 7 bases. CDR1 and CDR2 (germline): DFQATT, SNEGSKA (reference sequence). The CDR3 covers 15 residues.

J is TRBJ1-1 and V is TRBV29-1; the D gene is possibly TRBD1 (6 bases). The germline gives CDR1 SQVTM, CDR2 ANQGSEA. V lost 3 bases and J 6 bases, leaving 14 bases between the germline ends. This CDR3 comprises 13 residues. The CDR3 is CSVDGNRDAEAFF. CDR3 DNA sequence: TGCAGCGTTGATGGGAACAGGGACGCTGAAGCTTTCTTT.

The J gene is TRBJ2-1, the V gene TRBV5-1; 7 nucleotides match TRBD2. The last part of the DNA fits TRBJ2-7 better; the J call may be wrong. Germline V gives CDR1 SGHRS, CDR2 YFSETQ. The length of the CDR3 is 16 residues. Here the CDR3 reads CASSLGGTTIYNEQYF. The CDR3 DNA follows: TGCGCCAGCAGCTTGGGAGGGACTACCATCTACAATGAGCAGTACTTC.

The chain uses TRBV20-1 and TRBJ2-1; 8 bases agree with TRBD2. Germline-derived CDR1 and CDR2 are DFQATT and SNEGSKA (reference sequence). The junction had 11 bases not matched to a gene; V was cut back by 6 bases and J by 7 bases. This CDR3 spans 14 amino acids. The CDR3 sequence: CSAPGLGLGNEQFF. CDR3 coding DNA: TGCAGTGCCCCGGGACTAGGATTAGGTAATGAGCAGTTCTTC.

V and J are TRBV27 and TRBJ2-7, with TRBD2 matching over 13 bases. The CDR3 runs 16 residues. Germline V gives CDR1 MNHEY, CDR2 SMNVEV (reference sequence). V was clipped by 1 base and J by 4 bases; unmatched bases: 4. CDR3 DNA sequence: TGTGCCAGCAGTTTATTCACTAGCGGGGGGGAATACGAGCAGTACTTC. Amino acids: CASSLFTSGGEYEQYF.

V gene TRBV6-2 or TRBV6-3 combines with J gene TRBJ2-7; D is uncertain. The germline gives CDR1 MNHEY, CDR2 SVGEGT. Trimming left V 2 bases short and J 4 bases short, with 3 bases between. The CDR3 totals 11 residues. CDR3 nucleotide sequence: TGTGCCAGCAGTTACCCTTACGAGCAGTACTTC. Amino acids: CASSYPYEQYF.

This clonotype was seen a few times. The chain combines TRBV7-2 with TRBJ1-1, with 7 bases lining up with TRBD1. V lost 6 bases, J lost 2 bases, and 6 bases stayed unmatched. CDR3 length: 14 residues. CDR1 is SGHTA, CDR2 FQGNSA, per germline. CDR3 coding DNA: TGTGCCAGCAGGTCGGACAGGCTAAACACTGAAGCTTTCTTT. Translating gives CASRSDRLNTEAFF.

This clonotype showed up just a few times. This chain links TRBV10-3 with TRBJ2-7, with 9 bases lining up with TRBD2. Germline lookup yields CDR1 ENHRY and CDR2 SYGVKD. The CDR3 spans 13 residues. The junction had 4 bases not matched to a gene; V was cut back by 5 bases and J by 5 bases. As DNA, the CDR3 is TGTGCCATCAGTCCTAGCGGGAAGAACGAGCAGTACTTC. Translation gives CAISPSGKNEQYF.

V is TRBV3-1 and J is TRBJ2-1; 8 bases are shared with TRBD1. The CDR3 runs to 15 residues. CDR1 and CDR2 from the germline V gene are LGHDT and YNNKEL (reference sequence). The ends lost 4 bases at V and 6 bases at J; junction bases unmatched: 8. As DNA, the CDR3 is TGTGCCAGCAGCCTCCGACAGGGGCTGCTCAATGAGCAGTTCTTC. Translation: CASSLRQGLLNEQFF.

The rearrangement joins TRBV5-4 to TRBJ1-2, with 7 bases matching TRBD1. The CDR3 consists of 14 residues. V was pared by 4 bases and J by 6 bases, with 9 bases of the junction left unmatched. Germline lookup yields CDR1 SGHNT and CDR2 YYREEE (reference sequence). In DNA, the CDR3 is TGTGCCAGCAGCCGACGGGACAGCAACGATGGCTACACCTTC. It is translated as CASSRRDSNDGYTF.

CDR3 in amino acids: CASSPNPQGNEQYF. Here the CDR3 DNA reads TGTGCCAGCAGCCCGAACCCTCAAGGCAATGAGCAGTACTTC. The gene calls are TRBV9 and TRBJ2-7; D gene unclear. Trimming stripped 4 bases from V and 7 bases from J, with 18 bases between. The CDR3 totals 14 residues. Germline loops: CDR1 SGDLS, CDR2 YYNGEE.

The V call is TRBV3-1, the J call TRBJ1-2, with D unclear. The CDR3 totals 13 residues. The V end was cut by 1 base, the J end by 5 bases, with 8 bases between. CDR1 is LGHDT and CDR2 is YNNKEL in the germline V gene (reference sequence). DNA for the CDR3: TGTGCCAGCAGCCAAGTTTTAGGTTATGGCTACACCTTC. Its translation: CASSQVLGYGYTF.

The chain links TRBV9 to TRBJ1-1; D gene ambiguous. Germline-derived CDR1 and CDR2 are SGDLS and YYNGEE. The CDR3 covers 13 residues. Trimming removed 0 bases from V and 4 bases from J, with 7 bases in between. This chain's CDR3 is CASSVGYFTEAFF. The CDR3 bases are TGTGCCAGCAGCGTAGGGTACTTCACTGAAGCTTTCTTT.

The CDR3 nucleotides read TGCAGTGCTGCCCCGGGACTACCCGGGGAGACCCAGTACTTC. Protein product: CSAAPGLPGETQYF. This chain links TRBV20-1 with TRBJ2-7; 7 bases are a match to TRBD2. The J call may be in error: the DNA end matches TRBJ2-5 better. The V gene's germline CDR1 is DFQATT and CDR2 SNEGSKA (reference sequence). CDR3 length: 14 amino acids.

The table lists this clonotype with a count of one. The chain has TRBV12-3 or TRBV12-4 and TRBJ2-4; perhaps TRBD2 as D (6 bases). V lost 11 bases, J lost 14 bases, and 19 bases lay in between. The CDR3 sequence is 11 residues long. CDR3 nucleotide sequence: TGTGCCGGCACCGACCGGGGGATTAAGTACTTC. It is translated as CAGTDRGIKYF.

The gene calls are TRBV3-1 and TRBJ2-7, with 8 bases identical to TRBD2. The CDR3 loop spans 16 amino acids. CDR1 LGHDT and CDR2 YNNKEL come from the germline V gene (reference sequence). Germline trimming cut 0 bases from V and 4 bases from J; bases unmatched to any gene: 8. CDR3 region: CASSQEISGNGYEQYF. In nucleotides, the CDR3 is TGTGCCAGCAGCCAAGAGATTAGCGGGAACGGGTACGAGCAGTACTTC.

This clonotype was counted only a few times. The chain carries TRBV10-2 and TRBJ2-7, with 10 bases aligning to TRBD2. Per the germline V gene, CDR1 is WSHSY and CDR2 is SAAADI. J was trimmed by 1 base and V by 6 bases; bases with no gene match: 6. This CDR3 is built from 15 residues. The CDR3 here is CASRGLAALSYEQYF. The CDR3 nucleotides read TGCGCCAGCAGAGGACTAGCGGCCCTATCCTACGAGCAGTACTTC.

This chain uses TRBV3-1 with TRBJ2-1; tentatively, D is TRBD2 (6 bases). The ends were cut back, 7 bases at V and 2 bases at J, with 12 bases in the middle. The CDR3 has 14 residues. Per the germline V gene, CDR1 is LGHDT and CDR2 is YNNKEL (reference sequence). CDR3 region: CASNLGGTYNEQFF. The DNA of the CDR3 is TGTGCCAGCAACCTAGGAGGGACCTACAATGAGCAGTTCTTC.

This clonotype has a handful of counts. The V gene is TRBV29-1, the J gene TRBJ2-7; 8 bases fit TRBD1. The CDR3 spans 12 residues. Looked up from germline, CDR1 is SQVTM and CDR2 is ANQGSEA. The J segment lost 7 bases and the V segment lost 4 bases, leaving 6 bases of the junction unmatched. The CDR3 reads CSVVQGAWEQYF. The CDR3, as DNA: TGCAGCGTTGTGCAGGGGGCATGGGAGCAGTACTTC.

The rearrangement links TRBV29-1 to TRBJ1-2; perhaps TRBD1 as D (6 bases). Germline CDR1 reads SQVTM; CDR2 reads ANQGSEA. The CDR3 consists of 12 residues. Trimming shortened V by 2 bases and J by 4 bases, and 8 bases separated the two germline ends. The CDR3 sequence is CSVEKGGYGYTF. The DNA for the CDR3 is TGCAGCGTTGAAAAGGGGGGCTATGGCTACACCTTC.

This chain uses TRBV7-9 with TRBJ2-1; the match to TRBD2 covers 8 bases. The V segment lost 2 bases and the J segment 0 bases; nucleotides outside the gene matches: 3. This CDR3 spans 16 amino acids. Germline CDR1 SEHNR, CDR2 FQNEAQ (reference sequence). Here the CDR3 DNA reads TGTGCCAGCAGCTTATTAGCGGGGCTCTCCTACAATGAGCAGTTCTTC. As protein: CASSLLAGLSYNEQFF. The full variable domain, rest sourced from reference TRBV7-9 and TRBJ2-1, is DTGVSQNPRHKITKRGQNVTFRCDPISEHNRLYWYRQTLGQGPEFLTYFQNEAQLEKSRLLSDRFSAERPKGSFSTLEIQRTEQGDSAMYLCASSLLAGLSYNEQFFGPGTRLTVL.